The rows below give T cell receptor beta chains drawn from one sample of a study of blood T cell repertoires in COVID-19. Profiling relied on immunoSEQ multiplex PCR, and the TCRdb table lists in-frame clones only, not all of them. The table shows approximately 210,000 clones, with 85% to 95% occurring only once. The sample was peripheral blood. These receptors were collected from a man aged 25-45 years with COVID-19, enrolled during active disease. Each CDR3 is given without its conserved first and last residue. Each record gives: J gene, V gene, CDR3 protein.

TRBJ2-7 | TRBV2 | ATKAGGPYEQY
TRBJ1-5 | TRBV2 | ASRLGGSENQPQH
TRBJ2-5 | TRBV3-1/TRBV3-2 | ASSPRQGAWGTQY
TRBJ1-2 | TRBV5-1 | ASSLDARVGSPYGYT
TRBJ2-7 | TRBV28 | ASIGNRLSYEQY
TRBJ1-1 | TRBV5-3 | ARSIPWSRVGTEAF
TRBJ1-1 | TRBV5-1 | ASSSLTGTTEAF
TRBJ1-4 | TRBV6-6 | ASRPDSATNEKLF
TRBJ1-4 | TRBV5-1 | ASSLATGATNEKLF
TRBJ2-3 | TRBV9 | ASSVGLAATDTQY
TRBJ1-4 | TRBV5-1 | ASSPSGATNEKLF
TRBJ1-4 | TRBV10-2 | ASSESGPPGGSEKLF
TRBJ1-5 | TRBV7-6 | ASSLAAGSSNQPQH
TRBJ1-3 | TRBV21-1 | ASSTHPGQATNSSGNTIY
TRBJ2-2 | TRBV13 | ASSPGSNTGELF
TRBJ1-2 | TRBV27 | ASSLSRSLRGYT
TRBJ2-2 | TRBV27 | ASSSTGTVNTGELF
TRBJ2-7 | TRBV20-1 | SASTGSYEQY
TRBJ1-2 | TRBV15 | ATSREKGLGYGYT
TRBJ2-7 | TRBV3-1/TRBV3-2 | ASSPTRTRGYEQY
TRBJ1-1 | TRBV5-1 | ASSRSTGSTEAF
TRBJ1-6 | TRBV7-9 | ASSTQDRGNSPLH
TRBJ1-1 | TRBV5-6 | ASSLDRGVNTEAF
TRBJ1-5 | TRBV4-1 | ASSQDSSNQPQH
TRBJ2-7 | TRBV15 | ATSRDIDISYEQY
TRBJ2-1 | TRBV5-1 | ASSLRQGAYNEQF
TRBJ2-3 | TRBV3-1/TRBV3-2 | ASSKRLAQFTDTQY
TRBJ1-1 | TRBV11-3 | ASSLSTRSTEAF
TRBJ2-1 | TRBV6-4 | ASSEDRHNEQF
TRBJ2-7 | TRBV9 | ASSVSGVAYEQY
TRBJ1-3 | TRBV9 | ASSPIPGTGRNTIY
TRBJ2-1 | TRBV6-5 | ASSYVRHKVRGEQF
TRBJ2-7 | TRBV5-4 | ASSTDRAVEY
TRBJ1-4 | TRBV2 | ASMGQGGENEKLF
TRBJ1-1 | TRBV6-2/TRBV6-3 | ASSYWDRGSTEAF
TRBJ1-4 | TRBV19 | ASSTLQINEKLF
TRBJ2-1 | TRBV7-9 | ASSLGPYNEQF
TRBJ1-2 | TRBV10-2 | ASSALDRENHGYT
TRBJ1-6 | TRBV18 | ASSPTGVDSPLH
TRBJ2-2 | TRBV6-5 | ASSYRVLTNTGELF
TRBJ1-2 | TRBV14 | ASSQEEGGVYGYT
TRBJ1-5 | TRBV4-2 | ASSQVKVRGGGNQPQH
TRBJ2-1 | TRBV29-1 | SVEGGTSEYNEQF
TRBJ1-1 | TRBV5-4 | ASSGQGAFGEAF
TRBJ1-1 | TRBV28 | ASSLIRSAEAF
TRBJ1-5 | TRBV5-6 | ASSSRFNQPQH
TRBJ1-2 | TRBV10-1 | ASSPGAGNYGYT
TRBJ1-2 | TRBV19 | ASIHKGQGTYGYT
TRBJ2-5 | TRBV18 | ATGQKRETQY
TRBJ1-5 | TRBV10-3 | AISGGRGGQPQH
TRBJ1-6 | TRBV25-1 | ASSESRQGSPLH
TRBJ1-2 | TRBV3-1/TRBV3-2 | ASSQRDWGYT
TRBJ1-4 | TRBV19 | ASMSGTGYEKLF
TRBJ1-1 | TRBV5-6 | ASSFDRPNTEAF
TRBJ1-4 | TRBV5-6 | ASSFGQGAATNEKLF